These T cell receptor beta chains were read from a single sample in a study of T cells after yellow fever vaccination. A single record per CDR3 protein comes from TCRdb applying MiXCR to the 5' RACE reads. This table holds some 350,000 distinct CDR3 sequences, 6.2% found once. This specimen was PBMCs, taken 5 days after the yellow fever booster vaccination. The origin of the receptors is a man aged 25 to 45 who received the YFV17D yellow fever vaccine. The CDR3 runs from the conserved cysteine through the conserved F or W. The order of the fields is V gene, clone size, J gene, D gene, CDR3 DNA, CDR3 protein. D genes are given only for firm matches. Rows give clone size only sometimes, using once, few, many, or a class for an expanded clone.

TRBV19	.	TRBJ1-4	.	TGTGCCAGTAGTACGGGTAATGAAAAACTGTTTTTT	CASSTGNEKLFF
TRBV7-2	few	TRBJ2-5	.	TGTGCCAGCAGCCCGCCTGAGGGCTACCCTCGGACCCAGTACTTC	CASSPPEGYPRTQYF
TRBV7-2	few	TRBJ2-7	TRBD1	TGTGCCAGCAGCCCTACCCCGGGACAGCAACGGTACGAGCAGTACTTC	CASSPTPGQQRYEQYF
TRBV12-5	.	TRBJ2-1	.	TGTGCTAGTGGTTTAGCCGGGAAGGGTCGTGAGCAGTTCTTC	CASGLAGKGREQFF
TRBV9	.	TRBJ2-1	.	TGTGCCAGCAGCGTAGGTGGAGGACCAACCTACTACAATGAGCAGTTCTTC	CASSVGGGPTYYNEQFF
TRBV12-3/TRBV12-4	.	TRBJ2-1	TRBD2	TGTACCAGCAGTGGGGGGCGGGAGGGCCGTACCATCTACAATGAGCAGTTCTTC	CTSSGGREGRTIYNEQFF
TRBV5-4	.	TRBJ2-3	.	TGTGCCGTACCCCAGGGGAGGGCCGGCACAGATACGCAGTATTTT	CAVPQGRAGTDTQYF
TRBV9	.	TRBJ1-3	TRBD1	TGTGCCAGCGGGGACAGGGCTCGAAACACCATATATTTT	CASGDRARNTIYF
TRBV7-2	many	TRBJ2-1	TRBD2	TGTGCCAGCAGGACGACTAGCGGGAGCAATGAGCAGTTCTTC	CASRTTSGSNEQFF
TRBV27	few	TRBJ2-3	.	TGTGCCAGCAGTTCCCCGGGGTCGGATACGCAGTATTTT	CASSSPGSDTQYF
TRBV5-1	many	TRBJ2-3	TRBD1	TGCGCCAGCAGCTGGGGACAGGGGCCAGATACGCAGTATTTT	CASSWGQGPDTQYF
TRBV4-1	many	TRBJ2-6	.	TGCGCCAGCAGCCAAGTGTTGCGCGGGGTGTCTGGGGCCAACGTCCTGACTTTC	CASSQVLRGVSGANVLTF
TRBV7-6	few	TRBJ2-7	.	TGTGCCAGCAGCTTTCCGGGAGTGGGTGAGCAGTACTTC	CASSFPGVGEQYF
TRBV12-3/TRBV12-4	many	TRBJ2-6	TRBD1	TGTGCCAGCAGCTTGACAGGGGCTGGGGCCAACGTCCTGACTTTC	CASSLTGAGANVLTF
TRBV20-1	.	TRBJ1-6	.	TGCAGTGCTACAGGGGATAATTCACCCCTCCACTTT	CSATGDNSPLHF
TRBV5-1	many	TRBJ2-1	TRBD2	TGCGCCAGCAGCTTGGTAACTAGCGGCAACAATGAGCAGTTCTTC	CASSLVTSGNNEQFF
TRBV6-1	.	TRBJ2-7	.	TGTGCCAGCAGCCACGGCGGCGGAAGGACAGTCTACGAGCAGTACTTC	CASSHGGGRTVYEQYF
TRBV2	.	TRBJ1-5	TRBD1	TGTGCCAGCAGTGCACAGACAGGGGATCAGCCCCAGCATTTT	CASSAQTGDQPQHF
TRBV30	.	TRBJ2-6	.	TGTGCCTGGGATCCCTCTAGGGTATCTGGGGCCAACGTCCTGACTTTC	CAWDPSRVSGANVLTF
TRBV6-1	.	TRBJ1-4	TRBD1	TGTGCCAGCAGAGAGAGGGACAGGCGATCCGTGGACAAACTGTTTTTT	CASRERDRRSVDKLFF
TRBV20-1	few	TRBJ2-3	.	TGCAGTGCTAGAGGGGGGGATACGCAGTATTTT	CSARGGDTQYF
TRBV18	few	TRBJ1-2	.	TGTGCCAGCTCACCAGTAGAAGCTCGCTATGGCTACACCTTC	CASSPVEARYGYTF
TRBV7-2	many	TRBJ2-7	.	TGTGCCAGCAGCTTAGAGAAGGGGTGGTACGAGCAGTACTTC	CASSLEKGWYEQYF
TRBV9	.	TRBJ2-7	TRBD2	TGTGCCAGCAGCGTAAGGGCGGGAGGCGAGCAGTACTTC	CASSVRAGGEQYF
TRBV6-2/TRBV6-3	.	TRBJ2-1	.	TGTGCCAGCAGTTACCCTAGCGATGGTAATGAGCAGTTCTTC	CASSYPSDGNEQFF
TRBV5-1	many	TRBJ2-2	.	TGCGCCAGCAGCTTGACGGACACCGGGGAGCTGTTTTTT	CASSLTDTGELFF
TRBV7-6	many	TRBJ2-7	.	TGTGCCAGCAGCTTAGACTACTCCTACGAGCAGTACTTC	CASSLDYSYEQYF
TRBV4-2	.	TRBJ2-5	TRBD2	TGTGCCAGCAGCCAAGGCCTTCTAGCGGGGGATAAAGAGACCCAGTACTTC	CASSQGLLAGDKETQYF
TRBV20-1	.	TRBJ2-1	TRBD1	TGCAGTGCTAGGATGGGACAGGGGTTTTATGAGCAGTTCTTC	CSARMGQGFYEQFF
TRBV29-1	many	TRBJ1-2	.	TGCAGCGTTGAAAGTGGCTACACCTTC	CSVESGYTF
TRBV20-1	many	TRBJ2-3	.	TGCAGTGCTCAAGCGGACGCTAGCACAGATACGCAGTATTTT	CSAQADASTDTQYF
TRBV29-1	many	TRBJ2-5	.	TGCAGCGTTAGGCAACCGGGAGAGACCCAGTACTTC	CSVRQPGETQYF
TRBV4-3	few	TRBJ2-1	.	TGCGCCAGCAGCCAAGATCGGATGGGACATCTTGAGCAGTTCTTC	CASSQDRMGHLEQFF
TRBV7-8	.	TRBJ2-7	TRBD2	TGTGCCAGCAGCCCGCGGGCTAGCGGGTTCTACGAGCAGTACTTC	CASSPRASGFYEQYF
TRBV20-1	many	TRBJ2-3	TRBD2	TGCAGTGCTTCACGCGGGACTAGTGGGACAGATACGCAGTATTTT	CSASRGTSGTDTQYF
TRBV11-2	many	TRBJ2-7	.	TGTGCCAGCAGCGAAGGAATAAAGACGCCGACCAGCTCCTACGAGCAGTACTTC	CASSEGIKTPTSSYEQYF
TRBV2	.	TRBJ2-3	TRBD2	TGTGCCTTCAGCCCATGGACTAGCGGAGTAGGGAGGGCAGATACGCAGTATTTT	CAFSPWTSGVGRADTQYF
TRBV9	many	TRBJ2-3	TRBD1	TGTGCCAGCAGCCACCCCGGTGGGACAGGACGCACAGATACGCAGTATTTT	CASSHPGGTGRTDTQYF
TRBV12-3/TRBV12-4	many	TRBJ2-5	.	TGTGCCAGCAGTTTTCAGCCTAACCAAGAGACCCAGTACTTC	CASSFQPNQETQYF
TRBV7-6	medium-sized	TRBJ2-7	.	TGTGCCAGCGGCCGGGACCATACCTACGAGCAGTACTTC	CASGRDHTYEQYF
TRBV12-3/TRBV12-4	few	TRBJ2-5	.	TGTGCCAGCAGCCGGTCTAGGACAGAGACCCAGTACTTC	CASSRSRTETQYF
TRBV20-1	few	TRBJ2-5	TRBD2	TGCAGTGCATTACGACTAGCGGGAGAAGAGACCCAGTACTTC	CSALRLAGEETQYF
TRBV12-3/TRBV12-4	few	TRBJ2-5	.	TGTGCCAGCCTCGGGCGACGCTCCCAAGAGACCCAGTACTTC	CASLGRRSQETQYF
TRBV7-3	many	TRBJ2-1	TRBD2	TGTGCCAGCAGCTTACTAACCCGCCCGAAACTGACGGGAGGTAACAATGAGCAGTTCTTC	CASSLLTRPKLTGGNNEQFF
TRBV6-1	many	TRBJ1-1	TRBD1	TGTGCCAGCGGCGGGACAGAGAACTCTGAAGCTTTCTTT	CASGGTENSEAFF
TRBV5-1	many	TRBJ2-5	TRBD1	TGCGCCAGCAGGGGACAGGGGGCGTCGGAGACCCAGTACTTC	CASRGQGASETQYF
TRBV6-5	many	TRBJ1-1	.	TGTGCCAGCAGTTACTCGGTGGGGAAGGTAACTGAAGCTTTCTTT	CASSYSVGKVTEAFF